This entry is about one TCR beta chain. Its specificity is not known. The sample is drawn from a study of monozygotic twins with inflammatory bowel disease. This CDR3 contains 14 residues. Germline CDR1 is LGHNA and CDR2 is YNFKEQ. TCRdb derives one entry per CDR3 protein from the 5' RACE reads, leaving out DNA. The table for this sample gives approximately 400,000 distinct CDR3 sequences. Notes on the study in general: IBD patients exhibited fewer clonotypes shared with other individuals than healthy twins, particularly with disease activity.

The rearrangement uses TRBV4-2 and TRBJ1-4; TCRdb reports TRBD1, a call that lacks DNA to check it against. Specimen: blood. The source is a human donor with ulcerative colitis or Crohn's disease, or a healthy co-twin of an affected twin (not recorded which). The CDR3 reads CASSYGQGAEKLFF.